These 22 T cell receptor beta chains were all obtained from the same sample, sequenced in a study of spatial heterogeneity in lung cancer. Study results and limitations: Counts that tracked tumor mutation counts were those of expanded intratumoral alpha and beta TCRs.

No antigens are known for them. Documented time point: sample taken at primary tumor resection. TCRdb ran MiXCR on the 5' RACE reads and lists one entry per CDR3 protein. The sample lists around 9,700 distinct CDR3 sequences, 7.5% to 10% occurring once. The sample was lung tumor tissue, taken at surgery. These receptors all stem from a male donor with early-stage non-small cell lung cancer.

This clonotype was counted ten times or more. The CDR3 DNA is TGTGCCAGCAGCCAAGGGGCCAGGTCACCCCTCCACTTT. Protein: CASSQGARSPLHF. The genes are TRBV4-2 and TRBJ1-6, with D hard to call. This CDR3 contains 13 residues. Looked up from germline, CDR1 is LGHNA and CDR2 is YNFKEQ. Trimming stripped 1 base from V and 10 bases from J, with 8 bases between.

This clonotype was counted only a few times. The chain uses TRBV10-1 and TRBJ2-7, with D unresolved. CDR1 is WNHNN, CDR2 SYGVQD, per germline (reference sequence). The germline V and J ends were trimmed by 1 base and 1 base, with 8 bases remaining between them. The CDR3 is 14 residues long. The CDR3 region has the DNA TGCGCCAGCAGTGAGTTCAGAGCTTCCTACGAGCAGTACTTC. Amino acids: CASSEFRASYEQYF.

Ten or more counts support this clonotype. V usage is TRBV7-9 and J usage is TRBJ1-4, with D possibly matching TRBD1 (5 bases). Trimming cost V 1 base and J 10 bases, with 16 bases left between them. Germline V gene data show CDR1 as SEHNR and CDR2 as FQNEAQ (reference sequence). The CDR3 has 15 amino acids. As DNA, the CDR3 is TGTGCCAGCAGCTTAGATGATGGGGGTTGGGGAAAACTGTTTTTT. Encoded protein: CASSLDDGGWGKLFF.

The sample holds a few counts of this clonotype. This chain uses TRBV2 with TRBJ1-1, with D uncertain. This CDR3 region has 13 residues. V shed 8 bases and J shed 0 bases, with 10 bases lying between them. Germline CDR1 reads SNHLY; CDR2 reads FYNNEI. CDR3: CASGVGLNTEAFF. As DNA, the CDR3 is TGTGCCAGCGGTGTTGGTTTGAACACTGAAGCTTTCTTT.

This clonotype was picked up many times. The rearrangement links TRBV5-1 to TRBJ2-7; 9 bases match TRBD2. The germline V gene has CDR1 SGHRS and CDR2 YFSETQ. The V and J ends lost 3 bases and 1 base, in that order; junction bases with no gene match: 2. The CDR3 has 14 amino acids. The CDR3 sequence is CASSSTSGSYEQYF. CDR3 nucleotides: TGCGCCAGCAGCTCGACTAGCGGATCCTACGAGCAGTACTTC. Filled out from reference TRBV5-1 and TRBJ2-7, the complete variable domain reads KAGVTQTPRYLIKTRGQQVTLSCSPISGHRSVSWYQQTPGQGLQFLFEYFSETQRNKGNFPGRFSGRQFSNSRSEMNVSTLELGDSALYLCASSSTSGSYEQYFGPGTRLTVT.

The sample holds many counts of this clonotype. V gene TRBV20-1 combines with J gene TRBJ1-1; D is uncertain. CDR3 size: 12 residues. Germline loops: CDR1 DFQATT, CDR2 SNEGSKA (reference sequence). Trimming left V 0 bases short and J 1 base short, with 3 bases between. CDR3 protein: CSAREPNTEAFF. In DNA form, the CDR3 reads TGCAGTGCTAGAGAACCGAACACTGAAGCTTTCTTT.

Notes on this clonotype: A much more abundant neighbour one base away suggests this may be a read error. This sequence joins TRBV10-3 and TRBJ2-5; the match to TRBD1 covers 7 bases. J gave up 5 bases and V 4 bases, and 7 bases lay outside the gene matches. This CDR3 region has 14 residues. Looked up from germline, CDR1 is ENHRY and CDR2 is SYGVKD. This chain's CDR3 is CAISGLGRGETQYF. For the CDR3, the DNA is TGTGCCATCAGTGGACTCGGCAGGGGGGAGACCCAGTACTTC.

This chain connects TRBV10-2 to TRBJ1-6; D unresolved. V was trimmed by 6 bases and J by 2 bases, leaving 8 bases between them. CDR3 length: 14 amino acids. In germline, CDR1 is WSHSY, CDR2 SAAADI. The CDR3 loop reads CASRPEPYNSPLHF. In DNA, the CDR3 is TGCGCCAGCAGACCCGAGCCCTATAATTCACCCCTCCACTTT.

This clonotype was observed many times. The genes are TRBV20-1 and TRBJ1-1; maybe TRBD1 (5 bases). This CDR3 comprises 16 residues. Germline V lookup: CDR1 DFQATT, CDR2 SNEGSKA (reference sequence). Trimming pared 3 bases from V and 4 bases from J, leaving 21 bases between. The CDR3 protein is CSARPGNSPGGTEAFF. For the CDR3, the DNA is TGCAGTGCTAGGCCGGGAAATTCCCCCGGGGGCACTGAAGCTTTCTTT.

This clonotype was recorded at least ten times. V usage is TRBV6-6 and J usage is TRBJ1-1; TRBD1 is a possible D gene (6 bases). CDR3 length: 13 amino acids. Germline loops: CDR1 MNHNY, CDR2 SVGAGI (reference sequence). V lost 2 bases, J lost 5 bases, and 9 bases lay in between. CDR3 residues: CASSYRGGTEAFF. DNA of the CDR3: TGTGCCAGCAGTTACAGGGGGGGGACTGAAGCTTTCTTT.

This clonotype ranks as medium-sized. The CDR3 nucleotides read TGTGCCAGCATGATCTCCGGGGACACTGAAGCTTTCTTT. Its protein product is CASMISGDTEAFF. V usage is TRBV27 and J usage is TRBJ1-1; unclear D gene. The CDR3 is 13 amino acids. The V end was cut by 7 bases, the J end by 3 bases, with 12 bases between. From germline, CDR1 is MNHEY and CDR2 SMNVEV (reference sequence).

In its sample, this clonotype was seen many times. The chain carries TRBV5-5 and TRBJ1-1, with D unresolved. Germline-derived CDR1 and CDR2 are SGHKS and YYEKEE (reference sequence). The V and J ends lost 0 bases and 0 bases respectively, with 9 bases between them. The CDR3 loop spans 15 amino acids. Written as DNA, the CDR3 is TGTGCCAGCAGCTTGGGGGCCAGATTGAACACTGAAGCTTTCTTT. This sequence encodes CASSLGARLNTEAFF.

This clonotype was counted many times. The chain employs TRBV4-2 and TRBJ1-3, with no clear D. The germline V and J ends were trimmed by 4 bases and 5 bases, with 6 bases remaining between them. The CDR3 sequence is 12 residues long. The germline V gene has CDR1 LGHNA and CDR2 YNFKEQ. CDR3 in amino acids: CASSPDRNTIYF. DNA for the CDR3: TGTGCCAGCAGCCCCGACCGAAACACCATATATTTT.

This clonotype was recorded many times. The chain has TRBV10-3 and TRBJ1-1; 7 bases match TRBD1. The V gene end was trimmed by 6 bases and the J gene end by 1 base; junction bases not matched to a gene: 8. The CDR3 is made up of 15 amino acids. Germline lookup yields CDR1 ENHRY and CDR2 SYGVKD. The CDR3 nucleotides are TGTGCCATCAGGAGACTCGACAGGGCGAACACTGAAGCTTTCTTT. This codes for CAIRRLDRANTEAFF.

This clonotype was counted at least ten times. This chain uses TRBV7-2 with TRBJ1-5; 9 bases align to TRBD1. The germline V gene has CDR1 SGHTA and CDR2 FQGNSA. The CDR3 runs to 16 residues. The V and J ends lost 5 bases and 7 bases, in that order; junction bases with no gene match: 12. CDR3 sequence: CASSRAGTGGGQPQHF. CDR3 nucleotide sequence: TGTGCCAGCAGCCGAGCGGGCACAGGGGGCGGGCAGCCCCAGCATTTT. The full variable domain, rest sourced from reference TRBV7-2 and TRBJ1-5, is GAGVSQSPSNKVTEKGKDVELRCDPISGHTALYWYRQSLGQGLEFLIYFQGNSAPDKSGLPSDRFSAERTGGSVSTLTIQRTQQEDSAVYLCASSRAGTGGGQPQHFGDGTRLSIL.

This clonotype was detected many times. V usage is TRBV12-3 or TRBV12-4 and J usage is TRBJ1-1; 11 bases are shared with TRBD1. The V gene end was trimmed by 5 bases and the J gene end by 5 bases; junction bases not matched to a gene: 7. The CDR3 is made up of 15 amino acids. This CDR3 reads CASSPPDRGQTEAFF. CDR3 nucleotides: TGTGCCAGCAGTCCCCCGGACAGGGGGCAAACTGAAGCTTTCTTT.

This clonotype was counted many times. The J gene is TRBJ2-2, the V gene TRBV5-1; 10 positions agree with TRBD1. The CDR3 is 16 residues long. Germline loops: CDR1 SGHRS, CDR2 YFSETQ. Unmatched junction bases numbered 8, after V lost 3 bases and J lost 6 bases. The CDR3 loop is CASSSSGTGASGELFF. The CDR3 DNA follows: TGCGCCAGCAGCTCTTCCGGGACAGGGGCCTCCGGGGAGCTGTTTTTT.

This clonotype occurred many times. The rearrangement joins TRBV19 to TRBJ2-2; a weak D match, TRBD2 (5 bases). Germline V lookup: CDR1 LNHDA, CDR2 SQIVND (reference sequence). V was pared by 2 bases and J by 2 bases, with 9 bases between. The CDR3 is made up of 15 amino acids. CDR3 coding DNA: TGTGCCAGTAGTATACGGGGTCCTAACACCGGGGAGCTGTTTTTT. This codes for CASSIRGPNTGELFF.

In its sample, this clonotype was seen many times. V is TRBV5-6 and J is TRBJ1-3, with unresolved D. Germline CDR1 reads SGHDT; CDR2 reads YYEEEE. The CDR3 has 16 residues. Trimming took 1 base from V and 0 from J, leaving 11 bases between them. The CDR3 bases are TGTGCCAGCAGCTTGTTTCAGGCACTCTCTGGAAACACCATATATTTT. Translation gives CASSLFQALSGNTIYF.

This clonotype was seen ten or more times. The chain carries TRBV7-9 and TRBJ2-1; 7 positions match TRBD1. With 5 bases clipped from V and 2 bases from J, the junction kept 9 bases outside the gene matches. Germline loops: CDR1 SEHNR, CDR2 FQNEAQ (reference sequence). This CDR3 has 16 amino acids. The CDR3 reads CASSMHGTDPYNEQFF. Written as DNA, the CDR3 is TGTGCCAGCAGCATGCACGGGACAGACCCCTACAATGAGCAGTTCTTC.

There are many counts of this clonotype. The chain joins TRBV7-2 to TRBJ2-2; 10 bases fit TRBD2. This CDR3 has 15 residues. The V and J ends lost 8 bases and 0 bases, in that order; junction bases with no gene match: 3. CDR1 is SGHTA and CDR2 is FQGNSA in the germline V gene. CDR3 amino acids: CASVAGGANTGELFF. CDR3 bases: TGTGCCAGCGTAGCGGGGGGCGCGAACACCGGGGAGCTGTTTTTT.

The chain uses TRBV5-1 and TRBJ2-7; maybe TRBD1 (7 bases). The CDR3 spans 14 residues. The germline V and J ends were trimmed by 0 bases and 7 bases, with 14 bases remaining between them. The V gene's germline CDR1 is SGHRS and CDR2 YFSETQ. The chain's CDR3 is CASSLEEGAWEQYF. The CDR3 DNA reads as TGCGCCAGCAGCTTGGAGGAGGGGGCGTGGGAGCAGTACTTC.